This T cell receptor (beta chain) is from a study of blood T cells in healthy people across ages. Findings of the study overall: More naive CD4+ cells and higher diversity were found in long-lived than in aged donors.

V was pared by 4 bases and J by 5 bases, with 11 bases between. In germline, CDR1 is LGHDT, CDR2 YNNKEL (reference sequence). The CDR3 has 13 amino acids. Notes on this clonotype: Its antigen remains unknown.

Using a J-beta primer mix together with a sample-barcoded 5' primer, a second PCR was run for roughly 6 to 11 cycles. Every cDNA molecule carried a tag from a template-switch adaptor bearing 12 random nucleotides. TCRdb itself ran the 5' RACE reads through MiXCR, one entry per CDR3 protein. This table holds 550,000 to 750,000 distinct CDR3 sequences, 20% to 25% found once. The individuals who served as donors were healthy Caucasians living in Russia, aged about 6 to 90. The authors isolated at least 7 million PBMCs per sample. The V and J genes are TRBV3-1 and TRBJ2-5; possibly TRBD1 for D (5 bases). Sequencing used blood. The receptor was isolated from a man aged 65-85 years in good health. Here the CDR3 DNA reads TGTGCCAGCAGCCCAGGGTCCGGGGAGACCCAGTACTTC. Its translation is CASSPGSGETQYF.